Presented here are 8 T cell receptor beta chains from one specimen sequenced in a study of CD8+ T cells in alopecia areata. A sort of pooled cutaneous lymph node cells used CD4, CD8alpha, NKG2D, NKG2ACE and other stains. RNA extraction and reverse transcription yielded cDNA as sequencing template. Assay: immunoSEQ multiplex PCR; the TCRdb copy retains only in-frame clones and omits some. The sample has over 5,500 clones, none seen only once. Sequenced input: CD8+ T cells sorted from a lymph node. These receptors were collected from a C3H/HeJ mouse with alopecia areata. The mouse strain carries the MHC haplotype H2-k.

As regards this clone: A much larger clone is a single base away; this may be a read error. The gene names given are mouse names. The CDR3 end lies 4 residues beyond the end of the read and is filled in from the germline J gene. The chain uses TRBV12-2 and TRBJ2-5; 7 bases align to TRBD2. CDR1 is SGHLS and CDR2 is HYDKME in the germline V gene. The CDR3 sequence is 13 residues long. The CDR3: CASSRGGEDTQYF. The sequenced part of the CDR3 DNA is TGTGCCAGCTCTCGCGGGGGGGAAGAC.

This clone came up many times. Gene labels here are mouse ones. Coverage ceases 4 residues before the CDR3 finishes, and the germline J gene fills in the end. This chain joins TRBV12-1 and TRBJ2-1; 7 nucleotides line up with TRBD1. The CDR3 extends over 16 amino acids. Germline-derived CDR1 and CDR2 are SGHSN and HYEKVE. With V trimmed by 0 bases and J by 0 bases, 4 bases remained unmatched. The CDR3 DNA, read in part, is TGTGCCAGCTCTCTCCGGAGACAGGGTAACTATGCT. Translating gives CASSLRRQGNYA. In full, the CDR3 reads CASSLRRQGNYAEQFF. The full variable domain, in which reference TRBV12-1 and TRBJ2-1 provide the parts outside the CDR3, is DSGVVQSPRHIIKEKGGRSVLTCIPISGHSNVVWYQQTLGKELKFLIQHYEKVERDKGFLPSRFSVQQFDDYHSEMNMSALELEDSAMYFCASSLRRQGNYAEQFFGPGTRLTVL.

Comments on this clone: It is likely a read error: a sequence one base away is far more abundant. Gene names and germline refer to mouse. The read gets to within 4 residues of the CDR3 end, and the germline J gene fills in the rest. This chain links TRBV13-1 with TRBJ2-7, with D tentatively TRBD1 (5 bases). The ends were cut back, 0 bases at V and 0 bases at J, with 7 bases in the middle. Per the germline V gene, CDR1 is NSHNY and CDR2 is SYGAGN. The CDR3 has 14 residues. The CDR3 DNA, read in part, is TGTGCCAGCAGTGATGCAGACAGCTCCTAT. Translated: CASSDADSSY. The full CDR3 is CASSDADSSYEQYF.

Turning to this clone: Here the gene names and germline are mouse. Read sequence stops 4 residues before the CDR3 end, and the germline J gene provides the missing end. The chain links TRBV13-1 to TRBJ2-7, with 11 positions matching TRBD1. Germline loops: CDR1 NSHNY, CDR2 SYGAGN. This CDR3 region has 13 residues. CDR3 residues: CASSWDRGYEQYF. The CDR3 DNA, read in part, is TGTGCCAGCAGCTGGGACAGGGGGTAT.

There are many counts of this clone. Each gene name is a mouse one. The read ends 4 residues before the CDR3 terminus; that terminus is restored from the germline J gene. The chain carries TRBV13-2 and TRBJ2-3; TRBD2 aligns across 9 bases. CDR3 length: 18 amino acids. Trimming cost V 0 bases and J 1 base; bases outside gene matches: 9. Germline V gene sequence: CDR1 NNHNN, CDR2 SYGAGS (reference sequence). The sequenced CDR3 bases are TGTGCCAGCGGTGATGCATATGGGGGGGCGCGAGGTGCAGAA. This gives the protein CASGDAYGGARGAE. The entire CDR3 sequence reads CASGDAYGGARGAETLYF.

Notes on this clone: Mouse gene names and germline throughout. The read ends 4 residues shy of where the CDR3 ends; the end is completed using the germline J gene. This chain uses TRBV13-2 with TRBJ2-5; TRBD1 matches at 11 bases. V lost 3 bases and J lost 1; bases outside the gene matches: 4. In germline, CDR1 is NNHNN, CDR2 SYGAGS (reference sequence). The CDR3 runs 16 residues. The covered CDR3 bases are TGTGCCAGCGGTGGGGACAGGGGGAGTTACCAAGAC. Translated, it gives CASGGDRGSYQD. The full CDR3 sequence reads CASGGDRGSYQDTQYF.

Worth noting for this clone: Mouse names are used for the genes. From the germline J gene comes the end of the CDR3, since the read stops 4 residues before it. The rearrangement links TRBV19 to TRBJ2-4; 9 nucleotides line up with TRBD2. CDR1 and CDR2 from the germline V gene are FNHDT and SITEND (reference sequence). With V trimmed by 5 bases and J by 1 base, 11 bases remained unmatched. This CDR3 has 17 residues. CDR3 DNA, as far as it was read: TGTGCCAGCAGCCCCGACTGGGGGTGGAATGGTCAAAAC. Protein: CASSPDWGWNGQN. The full CDR3 reads CASSPDWGWNGQNTLYF.

This clone was recorded at least ten times. Each gene name is a mouse one. CDR3 protein: CASSDHRGAETLYF. CDR3 DNA (partial): TGTGCCAGCAGTGATCACAGGGGTGCAGAA. The chain combines TRBV13-3 with TRBJ2-3; D might be TRBD1 (6 bases). The CDR3 extends 4 residues past the end of the read, so its final part is completed from the germline J gene. The V gene lost 1 base and the J gene lost 1 base, with 7 bases spanning the gap. The CDR3 contains 14 residues. Germline CDR1 NNHDY, CDR2 SYVADS.